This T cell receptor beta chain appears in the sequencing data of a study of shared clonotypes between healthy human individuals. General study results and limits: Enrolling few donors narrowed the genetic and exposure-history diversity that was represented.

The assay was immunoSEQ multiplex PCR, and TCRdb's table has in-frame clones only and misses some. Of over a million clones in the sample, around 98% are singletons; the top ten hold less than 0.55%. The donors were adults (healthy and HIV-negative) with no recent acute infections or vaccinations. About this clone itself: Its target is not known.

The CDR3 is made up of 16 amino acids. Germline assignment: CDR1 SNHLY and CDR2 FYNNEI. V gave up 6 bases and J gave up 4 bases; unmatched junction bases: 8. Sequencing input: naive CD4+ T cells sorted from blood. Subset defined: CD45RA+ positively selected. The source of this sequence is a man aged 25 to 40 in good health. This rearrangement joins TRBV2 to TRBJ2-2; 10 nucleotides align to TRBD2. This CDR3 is CASRATSGKATGELFF. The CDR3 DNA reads TGTGCCAGCAGGGCTACTAGCGGGAAGGCCACCGGGGAGCTGTTTTTT.